The 21 T cell receptor beta chains listed next were all sequenced from one sample in a study of T cell changes during pregnancy in multiple sclerosis. Only in-frame clones appear in the TCRdb table, and some are missing; sequencing was by immunoSEQ multiplex PCR. Here the sample spans fewer than 80,000 clones, about 94% being singletons. The sequencing used CD4+ T cells from peripheral blood mononuclear cells, collected after pregnancy. The origin of the receptors is a female donor with multiple sclerosis, enrolled in a pregnancy study.

The V call is TRBV5-1, the J call TRBJ1-1; no clear D. Per germline, CDR1 SGHRS and CDR2 YFSETQ. V lost 1 base and J 1 base, leaving 5 bases between the germline ends. CDR3 length: 13 amino acids. The CDR3 DNA follows: TGCGCCAGCAGCTTGCAACAGAACACTGAAGCTTTCTTT. It specifies CASSLQQNTEAFF.

The V call is TRBV7-2, the J call TRBJ2-3, with 7 bases identical to TRBD2. Germline V gene sequence: CDR1 SGHTA, CDR2 FQGNSA. The CDR3 is 15 residues long. J was trimmed by 3 bases and V by 1 base; bases with no gene match: 4. The CDR3 sequence is CASSLVGGSTDTQYF. The CDR3 DNA reads as TGTGCCAGCAGCTTAGTCGGCGGGAGTACAGATACGCAGTATTTT.

This clone was picked up one time. The V and J genes are TRBV6-6 and TRBJ2-5; 7 nucleotides line up with TRBD2. The CDR3 runs 16 residues. V was clipped by 6 bases and J by 5 bases; unmatched bases: 15. CDR1 and CDR2 (germline): MNHNY, SVGAGI (reference sequence). CDR3 nucleotides: TGTGCCAGCAGACACGGCTCGGGGGGAGGAACGGAGACCCAGTACTTC. The encoded protein is CASRHGSGGGTETQYF.

DNA for the CDR3: TGTGCCAGTAGTAAACAGGGGGTCCGCTCTGGGGCCAACGTCCTGACTTTC. Its translation is CASSKQGVRSGANVLTF. J is TRBJ2-6 and V is TRBV19, with 8 bases matching TRBD1. The CDR3 is 17 amino acids. V shed 4 bases and J 0 bases; nucleotides not matched to a gene: 5. Germline V lookup: CDR1 LNHDA, CDR2 SQIVND (reference sequence).

This rearrangement joins TRBV29-1 to TRBJ2-7; D call uncertain. The germline V and J ends were trimmed by 4 bases and 3 bases, with 10 bases remaining between them. CDR1 SQVTM and CDR2 ANQGSEA come from the germline V gene. The CDR3 runs 12 residues. CDR3 protein: CSVGSSGYEQYF. CDR3 bases: TGCAGCGTTGGGTCTTCCGGCTACGAGCAGTACTTC.

Concerning this clone itself: At one end the junction does not follow the germline gene, possibly because of a read error. The V call is TRBV6-5, the J call TRBJ2-3; TRBD2 matches 9 bases. Germline CDR1 and CDR2: MNHEY and SVGAGI. This CDR3 is built from 16 residues. CDR3 in amino acids: CASRYLAGESTDTQYF. Here the CDR3 DNA reads TGTGCCAGCAGGTACTTAGCGGGAGAAAGCACAGATACGCAGTATTTT.

The gene calls are TRBV4-2 and TRBJ2-5, with 10 bases matching TRBD2. The last part of the DNA fits TRBJ2-7 better; the J call may be wrong. Germline V gene data show CDR1 as LGHNA and CDR2 as YNFKEQ. The CDR3 loop spans 15 amino acids. The CDR3 coding sequence is TGTGCCAGCAGCCAAGCCCAACTAGCGGGATTCGAGCAGTACTTC. Translation gives CASSQAQLAGFEQYF.

The rearrangement joins TRBV11-2 to TRBJ2-1; D ambiguous. The CDR3 contains 13 residues. Trimming took 5 bases from V and 3 from J, leaving 8 bases between them. Germline V gene data show CDR1 as SGHAT and CDR2 as FQNNGV. The CDR3 bases are TGTGCCAGCAGCCCGAACGGCTACAATGAGCAGTTCTTC. Protein product: CASSPNGYNEQFF.

This clone was seen only once. This chain uses TRBV7-6 with TRBJ2-1; 10 nucleotides agree with TRBD2. V dropped 1 base and J dropped 0; count of bases not matched to a gene: 3. Germline CDR1 reads SGHVS; CDR2 reads FNYEAQ. CDR3 length: 17 amino acids. The CDR3 DNA reads as TGTGCCAGCAGCTTAGGACTAGCGGGCAGCTCCTACAATGAGCAGTTCTTC. Translating gives CASSLGLAGSSYNEQFF.

The J gene is TRBJ2-5, the V gene TRBV5-6; TRBD1 aligns across 8 bases. The V gene end was trimmed by 3 bases and the J gene end by 5 bases; junction bases not matched to a gene: 9. The CDR3 is made up of 15 amino acids. The germline V gene encodes CDR1 SGHDT and CDR2 YYEEEE. This CDR3 reads CASSSRTGLGETQYF. CDR3 sequence (DNA): TGTGCCAGCAGCTCTCGGACAGGGCTGGGGGAGACCCAGTACTTC.

The gene calls are TRBV5-8 and TRBJ1-5; D is uncertain. This CDR3 is built from 16 residues. V was pared by 2 bases and J by 0 bases, with 12 bases between. Germline V CDR1 and CDR2: SGHTS, YDEGEE. The CDR3: CASSFRVDYSNQPQHF. The DNA for the CDR3 is TGTGCCAGCAGCTTCCGGGTGGACTATAGCAATCAGCCCCAGCATTTT.

The V and J genes are TRBV5-8 and TRBJ1-2; 9 bases match TRBD1. J was trimmed by 2 bases and V by 3 bases; bases with no gene match: 8. The CDR3 length is 16 residues. Germline V gene sequence: CDR1 SGHTS, CDR2 YDEGEE. The CDR3 sequence: CASSSPGTGSNYGYTF. The CDR3 bases are TGTGCCAGCAGCTCACCCGGGACAGGGAGCAACTATGGCTACACCTTC.

CDR3 sequence (DNA): TGTGCCAGCAGCCCCCCCGGGGGGGCACAGGAAAAACTGTTTTTT. Residues: CASSPPGGAQEKLFF. The chain joins TRBV5-6 to TRBJ1-4; D is perhaps TRBD1 (6 bases). Per the germline V gene, CDR1 is SGHDT and CDR2 is YYEEEE. V was clipped by 4 bases and J by 8 bases, with 18 bases between them. This CDR3 has 15 amino acids. The variable domain in full, completed from reference TRBV5-6 and TRBJ1-4, reads DAGVTQSPTHLIKTRGQQVTLRCSPKSGHDTVSWYQQALGQGPQFIFQYYEEEERQRGNFPDRFSGHQFPNYSSELNVNALLLGDSALYLCASSPPGGAQEKLFFGSGTQLSVL.

This clone appeared once. Other DNA sequences in this specimen translate into the identical CDR3. The rearrangement joins TRBV5-6 to TRBJ2-5, with a possible D match to TRBD1 (6 bases). The length of the CDR3 is 13 residues. Looked up from germline, CDR1 is SGHDT and CDR2 is YYEEEE. Trimming took 0 bases from V and 4 from J, leaving 7 bases between them. This CDR3 is CASSLAGVETQYF. DNA for the CDR3: TGTGCCAGCAGCTTGGCAGGGGTAGAGACCCAGTACTTC.

This rearrangement joins TRBV28 to TRBJ1-3; TRBD1 matches at 9 bases. CDR1 is MDHEN and CDR2 is SYDVKM in the germline V gene. This CDR3 spans 14 amino acids. V lost 5 bases and J lost 8; bases outside the gene matches: 7. The CDR3 spells CASSTGTGFHTIYF. CDR3 bases: TGTGCCAGCAGTACCGGGACAGGGTTCCACACCATATATTTT.

The chain has TRBV29-1 and TRBJ2-4; 8 bases are shared with TRBD1. The CDR3 length is 15 residues. Trimming removed 4 bases from V and 0 bases from J; junction bases left unmatched: 5. The germline V gene has CDR1 SQVTM and CDR2 ANQGSEA. CDR3 sequence: CSVAQGGIAKNIQYF. DNA of the CDR3: TGCAGCGTTGCACAGGGGGGAATAGCCAAAAACATTCAGTACTTC. The full variable domain, with the rest looked up from reference TRBV29-1 and TRBJ2-4, is SAVISQKPSRDICQRGTSLTIQCQVDSQVTMMFWYRQQPGQSLTLIATANQGSEATYESGFVIDKFPISRPNLTFSTLTVSNMSPEDSSIYLCSVAQGGIAKNIQYFGAGTRLSVL.

The J gene is TRBJ2-2, the V gene TRBV6-6, with TRBD2 matching over 9 bases. Germline loops: CDR1 MNHNY, CDR2 SVGAGI (reference sequence). The CDR3 loop spans 16 amino acids. V lost 2 bases to trimming and J lost 6 bases; unmatched junction nucleotides: 7. The CDR3 region has the DNA TGTGCCAGCAGTTACCGAGCGGGAGGTCTGGCCGGGGAGCTGTTTTTT. Translation: CASSYRAGGLAGELFF.

The V call is TRBV19, the J call TRBJ1-4; 8 bases fit TRBD1. Germline V gene data show CDR1 as LNHDA and CDR2 as SQIVND (reference sequence). The CDR3 length is 14 residues. Unmatched junction bases numbered 8, after V lost 9 bases and J lost 5 bases. The CDR3 loop reads CASRPGQDNEKLFF. Written as DNA, the CDR3 is TGTGCCAGCCGACCGGGACAGGACAATGAAAAACTGTTTTTT.

The gene calls are TRBV19 and TRBJ2-6, with D maybe TRBD1 (5 bases). V was pared by 1 base and J by 0 bases, with 19 bases between. The germline gives CDR1 LNHDA, CDR2 SQIVND (reference sequence). The CDR3 length is 20 residues. CDR3 nucleotide sequence: TGTGCCAGTAGTATAGTTCAAAGGGGTTCTGGGATCTCTGGGGCCAACGTCCTGACTTTC. The encoded protein is CASSIVQRGSGISGANVLTF.

CDR3 amino acids: CASSLVREGNEQFF. CDR3 DNA sequence: TGCGCCAGCAGCTTGGTGCGGGAGGGAAATGAGCAGTTCTTC. The rearrangement links TRBV5-1 to TRBJ2-1; 9 bases map to TRBD2. Germline V lookup: CDR1 SGHRS, CDR2 YFSETQ. The CDR3 extends over 14 amino acids. V lost 0 bases to trimming and J lost 7 bases; unmatched junction nucleotides: 2. Filled out from reference TRBV5-1 and TRBJ2-1, the complete variable domain reads KAGVTQTPRYLIKTRGQQVTLSCSPISGHRSVSWYQQTPGQGLQFLFEYFSETQRNKGNFPGRFSGRQFSNSRSEMNVSTLELGDSALYLCASSLVREGNEQFFGPGTRLTVL.

The genes are TRBV2 and TRBJ2-3; 13 bases are shared with TRBD2. The CDR3 is made up of 19 amino acids. CDR1 is SNHLY and CDR2 is FYNNEI in the germline V gene. The V segment lost 4 bases and the J segment 1 base; nucleotides outside the gene matches: 11. This chain's CDR3 is CASSVRTSGSGVGTDTQYF. CDR3 coding DNA: TGTGCCAGCAGTGTACGGACTAGCGGGAGTGGTGTGGGCACAGATACGCAGTATTTT.